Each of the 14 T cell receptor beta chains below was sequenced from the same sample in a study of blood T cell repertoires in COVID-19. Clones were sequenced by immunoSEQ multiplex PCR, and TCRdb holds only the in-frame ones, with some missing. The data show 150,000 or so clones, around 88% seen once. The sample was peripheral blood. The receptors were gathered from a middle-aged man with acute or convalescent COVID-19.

The CDR3 spells CASSEHHLQPQHF. The CDR3 DNA follows: TGCGCCAGCAGTGAACATCATCTTCAGCCCCAGCATTTT. This rearrangement joins TRBV10-1 to TRBJ1-5; no clear D. Between the trimmed V and J ends, which lost 3 bases and 6 bases, there was a span of 9 bases. In germline, CDR1 is WNHNN, CDR2 SYGVQD (reference sequence). The CDR3 length is 13 residues.

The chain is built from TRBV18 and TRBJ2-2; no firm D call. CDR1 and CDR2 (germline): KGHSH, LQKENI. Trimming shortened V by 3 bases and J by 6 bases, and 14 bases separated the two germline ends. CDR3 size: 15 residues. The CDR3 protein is CASSPFGLRAGELFF. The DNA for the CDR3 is TGTGCCAGCTCACCGTTTGGTCTCCGGGCCGGGGAGCTGTTTTTT.

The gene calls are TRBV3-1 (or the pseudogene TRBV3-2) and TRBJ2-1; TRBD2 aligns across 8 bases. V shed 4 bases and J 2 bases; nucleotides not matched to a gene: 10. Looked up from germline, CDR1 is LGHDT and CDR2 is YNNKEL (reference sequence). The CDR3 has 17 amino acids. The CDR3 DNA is TGTGCCAGCAGCCCACGAACTAGCGGTTTGGCCTACAATGAGCAGTTCTTC. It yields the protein CASSPRTSGLAYNEQFF.

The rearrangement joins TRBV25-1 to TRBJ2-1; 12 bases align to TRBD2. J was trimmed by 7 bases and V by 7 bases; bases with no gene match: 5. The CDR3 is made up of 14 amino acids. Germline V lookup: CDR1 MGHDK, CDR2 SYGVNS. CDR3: CASTRLAGANEQFF. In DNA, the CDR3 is TGTGCCAGCACAAGACTAGCGGGAGCTAATGAGCAGTTCTTC. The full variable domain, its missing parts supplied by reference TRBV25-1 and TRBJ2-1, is EADIYQTPRYLVIGTGKKITLECSQTMGHDKMYWYQQDPGMELHLIHYSYGVNSTEKGDLSSESTVSRIRTEHFPLTLESARPSHTSQYLCASTRLAGANEQFFGPGTRLTVL.

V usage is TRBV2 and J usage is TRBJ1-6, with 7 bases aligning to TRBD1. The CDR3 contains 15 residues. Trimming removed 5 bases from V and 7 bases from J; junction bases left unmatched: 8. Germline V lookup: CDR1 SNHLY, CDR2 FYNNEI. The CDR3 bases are TGTGCCAGCAGTACGAAGACAGGGATAAATTCACCCCTCCACTTT. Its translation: CASSTKTGINSPLHF. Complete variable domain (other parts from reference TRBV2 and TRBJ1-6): EPEVTQTPSHQVTQMGQEVILRCVPISNHLYFYWYRQILGQKVEFLVSFYNNEISEKSEIFDDQFSVERPDGSNFTLKIRSTKLEDSAMYFCASSTKTGINSPLHFGNGTRLTVT.

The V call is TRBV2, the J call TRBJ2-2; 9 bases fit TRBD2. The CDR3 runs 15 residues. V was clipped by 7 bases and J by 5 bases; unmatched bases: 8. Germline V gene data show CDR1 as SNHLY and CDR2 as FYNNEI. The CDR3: CASTPLRGGTGELFF. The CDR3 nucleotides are TGTGCCAGCACCCCGTTGCGGGGGGGGACCGGGGAGCTGTTTTTT.

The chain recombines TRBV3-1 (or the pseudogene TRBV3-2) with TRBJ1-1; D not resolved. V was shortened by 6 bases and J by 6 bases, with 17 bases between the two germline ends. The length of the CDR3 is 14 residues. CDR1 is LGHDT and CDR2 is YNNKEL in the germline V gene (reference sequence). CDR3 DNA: TGTGCCAGCAGTTCCAAAACCCCGGTCGCTGAAGCTTTCTTT. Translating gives CASSSKTPVAEAFF.

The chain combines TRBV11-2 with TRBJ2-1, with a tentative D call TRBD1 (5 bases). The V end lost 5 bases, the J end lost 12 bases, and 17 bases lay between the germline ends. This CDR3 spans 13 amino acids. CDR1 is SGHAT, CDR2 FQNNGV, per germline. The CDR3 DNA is TGTGCCAGCAGCCCTCCGGGTCAGGGCGGGCAGTTCTTC. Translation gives CASSPPGQGGQFF.

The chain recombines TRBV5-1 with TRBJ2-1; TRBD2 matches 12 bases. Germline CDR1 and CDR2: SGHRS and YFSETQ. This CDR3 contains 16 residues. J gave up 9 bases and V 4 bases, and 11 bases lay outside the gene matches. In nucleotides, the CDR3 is TGCGCCAGCAGCCCACCGCGACTAGCGGGAGCGGCTGAGCAGTTCTTC. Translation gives CASSPPRLAGAAEQFF.

CDR3 region: CASSWVASGEETQYF. The CDR3 DNA reads TGTGCCAGCAGTTGGGTGGCTAGCGGTGAAGAGACCCAGTACTTC. The genes are TRBV28 and TRBJ2-5; 7 positions match TRBD2. The CDR3 consists of 15 residues. Looked up from germline, CDR1 is MDHEN and CDR2 is SYDVKM. Germline trimming cut 4 bases from V and 3 bases from J; bases unmatched to any gene: 8.

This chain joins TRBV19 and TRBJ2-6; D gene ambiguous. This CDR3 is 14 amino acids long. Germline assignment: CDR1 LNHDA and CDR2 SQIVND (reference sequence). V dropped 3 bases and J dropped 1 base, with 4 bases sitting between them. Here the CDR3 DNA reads TGTGCCAGTAGTATTTATTCTGGGGCCAACGTCCTGACTTTC. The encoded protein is CASSIYSGANVLTF.

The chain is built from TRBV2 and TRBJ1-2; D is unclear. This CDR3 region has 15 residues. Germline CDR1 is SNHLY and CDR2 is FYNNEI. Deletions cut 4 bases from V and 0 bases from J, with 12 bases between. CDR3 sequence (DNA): TGTGCCAGCAGTGTACTGCGTACCTCTAACTATGGCTACACCTTC. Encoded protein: CASSVLRTSNYGYTF.

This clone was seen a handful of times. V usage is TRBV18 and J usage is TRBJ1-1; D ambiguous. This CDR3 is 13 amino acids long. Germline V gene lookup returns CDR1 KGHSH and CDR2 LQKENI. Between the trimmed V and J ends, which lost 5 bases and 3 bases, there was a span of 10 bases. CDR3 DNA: TGTGCCAGCTCATCTCTCAGTTACACTGAAGCTTTCTTT. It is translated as CASSSLSYTEAFF.

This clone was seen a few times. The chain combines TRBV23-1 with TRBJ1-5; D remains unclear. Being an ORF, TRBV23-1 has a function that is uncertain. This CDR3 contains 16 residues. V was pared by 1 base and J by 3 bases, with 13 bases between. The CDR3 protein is CASSQCGPNFNQPQHF. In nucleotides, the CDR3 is TGCGCCAGCAGTCAATGTGGTCCAAACTTCAATCAGCCCCAGCATTTT.